One and the same sample provided the 14 T cell receptor beta chains below, sequenced in a study of early T cells in non-severe SARS-CoV-2 infection. Via MiXCR, TCRdb re-called the 5' RACE reads, giving one row per CDR3 protein. The data hold 55,000 to 75,000 distinct CDR3 sequences, with approximately 8% observed a single time. The sample consisted of whole blood. Every receptor here comes from an adult who was a healthcare worker with PCR-confirmed SARS-CoV-2 infection or an uninfected control (not recorded which).

This clonotype has more than one count but fewer than ten. The V call is TRBV20-1, the J call TRBJ2-3; D may be TRBD2 (7 bases). The CDR3 has 14 residues. The germline V and J ends were trimmed by 5 bases and 3 bases, with 15 bases remaining between them. Germline assignment: CDR1 DFQATT and CDR2 SNEGSKA (reference sequence). The CDR3 DNA sequence: TGCAGTGCTGACGGGGGGCAAGTGACAGATACGCAGTATTTT. This codes for CSADGGQVTDTQYF.

This clonotype occurred many times. This chain's CDR3 is CASSLSRGLSYEQYF. The CDR3 DNA sequence: TGTGCCAGCAGTCTCTCCCGGGGGCTCTCCTACGAGCAGTACTTC. V and J are TRBV12-3 or TRBV12-4 and TRBJ2-7; D is possibly TRBD1 or TRBD2 (6 bases each). The CDR3 covers 15 residues. Trimming took 5 bases from V and 0 from J, leaving 14 bases between them.

In its sample, this clonotype was seen many times. V gene TRBV2 combines with J gene TRBJ2-5; 9 positions match TRBD2. Germline-derived CDR1 and CDR2 are SNHLY and FYNNEI. CDR3 length equals 15 residues. Germline trimming cut 6 bases from V and 5 bases from J; bases unmatched to any gene: 10. The CDR3 protein is CASSFRTSVGETQYF. The CDR3 nucleotides read TGTGCCAGCAGCTTTAGGACTAGCGTGGGTGAGACCCAGTACTTC.

This clonotype has just a few counts. CDR3: CASSLQGGTTNEKLFF. The CDR3, as DNA: TGCGCCAGCAGCCTCCAAGGGGGCACAACTAATGAAAAACTGTTTTTT. The chain combines TRBV4-1 with TRBJ1-4; TRBD1 aligns across 7 bases. Germline CDR1 MGHRA, CDR2 YSYEKL. V shed 4 bases and J 0 bases; nucleotides not matched to a gene: 5. The CDR3 length is 16 residues.

This clonotype was counted many times. The V and J genes are TRBV19 and TRBJ2-7; weak D call: TRBD2 (6 bases). Looked up from germline, CDR1 is LNHDA and CDR2 is SQIVND (reference sequence). V shed 2 bases and J shed 3 bases, with 11 bases lying between them. This CDR3 comprises 14 residues. Here the CDR3 reads CASSISETSYEQYF. Here the CDR3 DNA reads TGTGCCAGTAGTATATCCGAGACTAGCTACGAGCAGTACTTC. The complete variable domain, with remaining parts taken from reference TRBV19 and TRBJ2-7, reads DGGITQSPKYLFRKEGQNVTLSCEQNLNHDAMYWYRQDPGQGLRLIYYSQIVNDFQKGDIAEGYSVSREKKESFPLTVTSAQKNPTAFYLCASSISETSYEQYFGPGTRLTVT.

This clonotype was seen at least ten times. This chain uses TRBV20-1 with TRBJ2-7; no reliable D call. This CDR3 comprises 13 residues. Trimming took off 3 bases at V and 1 base at J, with 10 bases between the two ends. Germline assignment: CDR1 DFQATT and CDR2 SNEGSKA (reference sequence). The CDR3 region is CSASTLVSYEQYF. CDR3 sequence (DNA): TGCAGTGCTAGTACCCTAGTATCCTACGAGCAGTACTTC.

The sample holds a few counts of this clonotype. The chain couples TRBV9 to TRBJ2-1; TRBD2 agrees at 12 bases. The V gene's germline CDR1 is SGDLS and CDR2 YYNGEE. Trimming removed 2 bases from V and 4 bases from J; junction bases left unmatched: 4. The CDR3 runs 16 residues. The CDR3 DNA sequence: TGTGCCAGCAGCGTTTCGGGACTAGCGGGTTACAATGAGCAGTTCTTC. Translating it yields CASSVSGLAGYNEQFF.

This clonotype was counted ten times or more. The V and J genes are TRBV2 and TRBJ2-5; TRBD1 matches at 12 bases. From germline, CDR1 is SNHLY and CDR2 FYNNEI. V shed 7 bases, J shed 4 bases, and the junction held 10 bases outside the gene matches. This CDR3 has 16 residues. Here the CDR3 reads CASMMGQGARRETQYF. The CDR3 bases are TGTGCCAGCATGATGGGACAGGGGGCGCGTCGAGAGACCCAGTACTTC. The entire variable domain, with the rest obtained from reference TRBV2 and TRBJ2-5, is as follows: EPEVTQTPSHQVTQMGQEVILRCVPISNHLYFYWYRQILGQKVEFLVSFYNNEISEKSEIFDDQFSVERPDGSNFTLKIRSTKLEDSAMYFCASMMGQGARRETQYFGPGTRLLVL.

J is TRBJ2-1 and V is TRBV7-9; D is possibly TRBD1 (5 bases). Deletions cut 6 bases from V and 1 base from J, with 13 bases between. Germline lookup yields CDR1 SEHNR and CDR2 FQNEAQ (reference sequence). The CDR3 runs to 15 residues. The CDR3 region has the DNA TGTGCCAGCAGTCAAGGCAAGGGGTCCTACAATGAGCAGTTCTTC. It encodes CASSQGKGSYNEQFF.

In its sample, this clonotype was seen a few times. Germline is not matched at one junction end, which may reflect a read error. This chain links TRBV4-2 with TRBJ2-7; TRBD2 aligns across 7 bases. The CDR3 loop spans 13 amino acids. The germline V gene has CDR1 LGHNA and CDR2 YNFKEQ. This CDR3 reads CASSQNRDYVLNF. CDR3 DNA: TGTGCCAGCAGCCAGAACCGGGACTACGTGCTTAACTTC.

Many counts were recorded for this clonotype. The chain has TRBV5-4 and TRBJ2-2; the D gene could be TRBD1 or TRBD2 (6 bases each). Germline values: CDR1 SGHNT, CDR2 YYREEE (reference sequence). The CDR3 runs to 17 residues. The V end lost 6 bases, the J end lost 3 bases, and 21 bases lay between the germline ends. CDR3 loop: CASTPGDPGGHTGELFF. The CDR3 coding sequence is TGTGCCAGCACCCCCGGTGATCCTGGGGGGCACACCGGGGAGCTGTTTTTT.

The CDR3 DNA follows: TGTGCCAGCAGTGAAGCCGGGGCAGACAACACTGAAGCTTTCTTT. Its translation: CASSEAGADNTEAFF. V is TRBV2 and J is TRBJ1-1; a possible D gene is TRBD1 (5 bases). V lost 0 bases, J lost 2 bases, and 10 bases lay in between. The CDR3 extends over 15 amino acids. CDR1 and CDR2 from the germline V gene are SNHLY and FYNNEI.

This clonotype was picked up many times. V and J are TRBV25-1 and TRBJ2-1; D tentatively fits TRBD1 or TRBD2 (6 bases each). The length of the CDR3 is 11 residues. Germline assignment: CDR1 MGHDK and CDR2 SYGVNS. V was trimmed by 5 bases and J by 14 bases, leaving 13 bases between them. DNA of the CDR3: TGTGCCAGCAGTCTAGGGGGGAGGAAGTTCTTC. The encoded protein is CASSLGGRKFF. Full variable domain (outside the CDR3, taken from reference TRBV25-1 and TRBJ2-1): EADIYQTPRYLVIGTGKKITLECSQTMGHDKMYWYQQDPGMELHLIHYSYGVNSTEKGDLSSESTVSRIRTEHFPLTLESARPSHTSQYLCASSLGGRKFFGPGTRLTVL.

This clonotype occurred a few times. V usage is TRBV7-9 and J usage is TRBJ1-6; D call uncertain. The CDR3 contains 13 residues. V was trimmed by 5 bases and J by 10 bases, leaving 12 bases between them. Germline V gene data show CDR1 as SEHNR and CDR2 as FQNEAQ (reference sequence). CDR3 in DNA: TGTGCCAGCAGCACCCAGACGGGGTCACCCCTCCACTTT. It specifies CASSTQTGSPLHF.